The TCR beta chain under discussion was sequenced for a study of cytomegalovirus exposure and HLA in healthy donors. Whole-study results and caveats: Among the sequence variants, a highly shared cluster was likely an artifact of sequencing. A link between a missense DCLRE1C variant and TCR beta V- and J-gene trimming emerged from a later analysis.

The PCR was carried out with 60 Vbeta primers and 13 Jbeta primers. Sequencing was performed with immunoSEQ multiplex PCR; in TCRdb, only in-frame clones are kept and a portion is missing. The sample includes under 150,000 clones, about 64% of them seen just once. Donors counted as nominally healthy when sampled, yet unrecorded immune exposures were likely. The CDR3 is made up of 16 amino acids. V gave up 3 bases and J gave up 5 bases; unmatched junction bases: 9. Germline V gives CDR1 SNHLY, CDR2 FYNNEI. For this clone: Antigen unknown.

Sample: PBMCs. The receptor was derived from a young man in good health and CMV-seropositive. The rearrangement uses TRBV2 and TRBJ1-5, with 8 bases identical to TRBD1. The CDR3 coding sequence is TGTGCCAGCAGTGATTTTGGGACAGGTATACATCAGCCCCAGCATTTT. The encoded protein is CASSDFGTGIHQPQHF.